Below, one TCR beta chain is given with its context. What it binds is unknown. These data come from a study of a mutant IDH1 vaccine in newly diagnosed glioma. Study at large: Earlier therapy was either radiotherapy, temozolomide, or both, and most got both.

The method was immunoSEQ multiplex PCR; TCRdb's version includes in-frame clones alone and lacks a portion of them. The sample holds some 33,000 clones; more than 75% are singletons and the top ten take about 11%. Time point: week 35, safety follow-up. The study gave 300 ug of mutant IDH1 20-mer peptide per vaccine dose, with topical imiquimod. Between the trimmed V and J ends, which lost 1 base and 1 base, there was a span of 13 bases. The length of the CDR3 is 16 residues. CDR1 KGHSH and CDR2 LQKENI come from the germline V gene. The V call is TRBV18, the J call TRBJ1-2, with TRBD1 as a possible D gene (6 bases). The material sequenced was PBMCs, taken from a glioma patient whose treatment included an IDH1 peptide vaccine. This TCR was recovered from a woman in her thirties or forties with glioma. CDR3 protein: CASSPRPRGYNYGYTF. The CDR3 DNA is TGTGCCAGCTCACCACGACCGAGGGGGTATAACTATGGCTACACCTTC.